Given below is one T cell receptor (beta chain) in context. Its antigen is as yet unknown. The CDR3 sequence is 14 residues long. CDR1 MDHEN and CDR2 SYDVKM come from the germline V gene. Trimming pared 3 bases from V and 4 bases from J, leaving 11 bases between. Some clones are missing from TCRdb's copy, which holds only in-frame ones; the method was immunoSEQ multiplex PCR. The sample holds more than 95,000 clones, 75% to 90% seen once. The sample belongs to a study of T cell responses to AZD1222 COVID-19 vaccine. Broader study findings: Unmutated variant regions are reportedly the target of nearly half of TCRs that are spike-specific. Among those given AZD1222, only five to seven were seropositive at baseline. Most donors were white British, females outnumbered males, and clonal diversity was possibly underestimated.

This clonotype was obtained from an adult who received the AZD1222 COVID-19 vaccine. The source was peripheral blood, collected 28 days after the second AZD1222 dose. The chain recombines TRBV28 with TRBJ2-3; D not certain. The CDR3 region has the DNA TGTGCCAGCAGTTTTCTTAGCCGCTCAGATACGCAGTATTTT. Translated, it gives CASSFLSRSDTQYF.